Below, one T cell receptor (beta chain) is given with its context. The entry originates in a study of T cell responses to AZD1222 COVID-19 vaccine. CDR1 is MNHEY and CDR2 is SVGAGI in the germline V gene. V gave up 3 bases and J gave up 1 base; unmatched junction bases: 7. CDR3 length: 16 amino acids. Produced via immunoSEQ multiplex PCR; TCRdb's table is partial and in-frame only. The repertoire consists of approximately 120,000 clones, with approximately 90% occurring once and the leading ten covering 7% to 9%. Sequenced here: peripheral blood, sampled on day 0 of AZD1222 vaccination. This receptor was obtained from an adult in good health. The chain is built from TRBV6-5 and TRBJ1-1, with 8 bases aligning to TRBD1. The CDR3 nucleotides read TGTGCCAGCAGTTATGGAAACAGGGGGGGGAACACTGAAGCTTTCTTT. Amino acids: CASSYGNRGGNTEAFF.